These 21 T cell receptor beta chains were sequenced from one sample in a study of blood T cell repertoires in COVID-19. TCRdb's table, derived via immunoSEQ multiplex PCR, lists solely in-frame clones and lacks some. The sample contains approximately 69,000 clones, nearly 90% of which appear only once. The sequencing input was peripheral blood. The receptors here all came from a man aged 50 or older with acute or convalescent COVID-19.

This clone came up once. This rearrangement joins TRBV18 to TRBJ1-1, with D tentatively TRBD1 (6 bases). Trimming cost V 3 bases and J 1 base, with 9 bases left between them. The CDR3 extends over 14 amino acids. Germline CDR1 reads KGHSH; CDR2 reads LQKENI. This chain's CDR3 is CASSPDSKNTEAFF. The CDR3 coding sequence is TGTGCCAGCTCACCGGACAGTAAGAACACTGAAGCTTTCTTT.

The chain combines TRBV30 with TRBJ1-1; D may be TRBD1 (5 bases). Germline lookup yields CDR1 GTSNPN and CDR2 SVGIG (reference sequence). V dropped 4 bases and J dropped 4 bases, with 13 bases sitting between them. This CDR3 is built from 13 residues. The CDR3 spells CAWTQGDVTEAFF. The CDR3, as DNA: TGTGCCTGGACTCAAGGGGATGTCACTGAAGCTTTCTTT.

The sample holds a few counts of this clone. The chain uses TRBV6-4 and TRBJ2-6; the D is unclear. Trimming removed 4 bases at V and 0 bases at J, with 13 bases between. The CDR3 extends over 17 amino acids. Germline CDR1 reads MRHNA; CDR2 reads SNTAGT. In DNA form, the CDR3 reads TGTGCCAGCAGTGGGGTTGGGCCTTCCTCTGGGGCCAACGTCCTGACTTTC. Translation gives CASSGVGPSSGANVLTF.

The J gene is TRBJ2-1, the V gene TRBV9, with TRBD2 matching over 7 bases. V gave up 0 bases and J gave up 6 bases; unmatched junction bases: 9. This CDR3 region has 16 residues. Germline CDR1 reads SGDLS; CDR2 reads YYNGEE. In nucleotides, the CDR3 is TGTGCCAGCAGCGTAGCTGGGGCGGGAGTAGTCAATGAGCAGTTCTTC. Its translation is CASSVAGAGVVNEQFF.

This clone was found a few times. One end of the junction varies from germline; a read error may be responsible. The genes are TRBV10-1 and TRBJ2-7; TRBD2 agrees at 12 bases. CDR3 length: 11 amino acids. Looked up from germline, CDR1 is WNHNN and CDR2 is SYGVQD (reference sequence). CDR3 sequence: CASYPTSGRHF. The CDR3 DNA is TGCGCCAGCTACCCCACTAGCGGGAGGCACTTC.

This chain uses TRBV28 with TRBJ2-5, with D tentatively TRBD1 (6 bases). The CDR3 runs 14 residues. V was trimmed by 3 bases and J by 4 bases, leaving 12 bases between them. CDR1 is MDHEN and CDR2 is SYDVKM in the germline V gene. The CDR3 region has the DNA TGTGCCAGCAGTTTTATGCAGGGGAGAGAGACCCAGTACTTC. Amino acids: CASSFMQGRETQYF.

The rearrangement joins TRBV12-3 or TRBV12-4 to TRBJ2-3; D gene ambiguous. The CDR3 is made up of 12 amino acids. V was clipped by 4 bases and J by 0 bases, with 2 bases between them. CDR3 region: CASSSSTDTQYF. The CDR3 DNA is TGTGCCAGCAGTTCGAGCACAGATACGCAGTATTTT.

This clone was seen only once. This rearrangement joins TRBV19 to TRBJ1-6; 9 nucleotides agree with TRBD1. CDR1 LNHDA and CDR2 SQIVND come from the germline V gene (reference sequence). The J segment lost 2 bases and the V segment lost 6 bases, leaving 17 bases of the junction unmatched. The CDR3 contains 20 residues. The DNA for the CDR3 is TGTGCCAGTAGCGTATGGGGGGGACAGGGAGTTCTCACCTATAATTCACCCCTCCACTTT. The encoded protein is CASSVWGGQGVLTYNSPLHF.

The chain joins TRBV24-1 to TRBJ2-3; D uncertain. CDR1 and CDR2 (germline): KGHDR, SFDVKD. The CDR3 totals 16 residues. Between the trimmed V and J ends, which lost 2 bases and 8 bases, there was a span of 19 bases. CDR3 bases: TGTGCCACCAGTGATTACGAAGACCTTGCCCCAGGTACGCAGTATTTT. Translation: CATSDYEDLAPGTQYF.

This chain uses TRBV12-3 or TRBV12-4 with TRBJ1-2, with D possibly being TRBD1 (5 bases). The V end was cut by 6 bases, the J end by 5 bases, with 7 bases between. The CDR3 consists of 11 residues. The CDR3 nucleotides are TGTGCCAGCAGCAAGGGGTATGGCTACACCTTC. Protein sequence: CASSKGYGYTF.

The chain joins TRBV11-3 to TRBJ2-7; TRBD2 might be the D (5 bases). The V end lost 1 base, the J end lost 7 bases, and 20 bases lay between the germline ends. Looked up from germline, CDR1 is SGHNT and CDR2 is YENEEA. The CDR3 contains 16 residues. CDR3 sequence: CASSLGRAGLASEQYF. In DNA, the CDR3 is TGTGCCAGCAGCTTAGGACGCGCAGGACTTGCCTCGGAGCAGTACTTC.

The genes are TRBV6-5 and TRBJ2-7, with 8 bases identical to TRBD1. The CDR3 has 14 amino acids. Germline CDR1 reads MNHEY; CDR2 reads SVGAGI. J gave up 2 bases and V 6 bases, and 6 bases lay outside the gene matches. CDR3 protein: CASRWTGTAYEQYF. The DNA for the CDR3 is TGTGCCAGCAGATGGACAGGGACAGCCTACGAGCAGTACTTC.

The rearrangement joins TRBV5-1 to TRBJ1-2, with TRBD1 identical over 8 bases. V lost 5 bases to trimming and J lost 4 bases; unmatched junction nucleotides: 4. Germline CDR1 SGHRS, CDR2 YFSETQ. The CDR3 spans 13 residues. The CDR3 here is CASRNQGAYGYTF. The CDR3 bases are TGCGCCAGCAGGAATCAGGGGGCCTATGGCTACACCTTC.

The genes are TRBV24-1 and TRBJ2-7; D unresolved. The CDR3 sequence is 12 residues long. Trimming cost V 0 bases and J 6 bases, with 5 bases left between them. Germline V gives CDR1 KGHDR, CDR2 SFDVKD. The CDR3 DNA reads TGTGCCACCAGTGATTTGCTGTCCGAGCAGTACTTC. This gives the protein CATSDLLSEQYF.

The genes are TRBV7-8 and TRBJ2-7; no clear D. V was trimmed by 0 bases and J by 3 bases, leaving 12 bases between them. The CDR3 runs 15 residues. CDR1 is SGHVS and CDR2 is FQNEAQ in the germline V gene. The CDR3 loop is CASSLARQRLYEQYF. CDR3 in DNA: TGTGCCAGCAGCTTAGCGCGGCAGAGACTCTACGAGCAGTACTTC.

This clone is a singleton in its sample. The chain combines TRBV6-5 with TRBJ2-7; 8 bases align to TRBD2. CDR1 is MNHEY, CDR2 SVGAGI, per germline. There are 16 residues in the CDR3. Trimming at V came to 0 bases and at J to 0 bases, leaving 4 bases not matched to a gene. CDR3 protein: CASSYSGAGVSYEQYF. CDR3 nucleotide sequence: TGTGCCAGCAGTTACTCCGGAGCGGGAGTCTCCTACGAGCAGTACTTC.

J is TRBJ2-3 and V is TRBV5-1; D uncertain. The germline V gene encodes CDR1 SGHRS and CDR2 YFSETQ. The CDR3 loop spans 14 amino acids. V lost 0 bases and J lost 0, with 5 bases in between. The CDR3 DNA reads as TGCGCCAGCAGCTTGGTTACTAGCACAGATACGCAGTATTTT. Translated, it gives CASSLVTSTDTQYF.

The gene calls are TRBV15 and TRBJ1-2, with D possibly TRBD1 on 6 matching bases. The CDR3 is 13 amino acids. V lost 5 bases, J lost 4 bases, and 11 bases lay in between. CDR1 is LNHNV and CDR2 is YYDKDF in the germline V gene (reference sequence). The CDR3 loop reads CATSQGQLYGYTF. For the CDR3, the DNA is TGTGCCACCAGCCAAGGACAGCTCTATGGCTACACCTTC.

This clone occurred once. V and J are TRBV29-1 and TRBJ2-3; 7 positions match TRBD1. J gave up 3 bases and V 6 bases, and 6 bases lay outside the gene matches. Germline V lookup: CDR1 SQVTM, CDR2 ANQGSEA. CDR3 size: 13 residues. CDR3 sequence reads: CSVRQGQTDTQYF. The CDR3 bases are TGCAGCGTGAGACAGGGTCAGACAGATACGCAGTATTTT.

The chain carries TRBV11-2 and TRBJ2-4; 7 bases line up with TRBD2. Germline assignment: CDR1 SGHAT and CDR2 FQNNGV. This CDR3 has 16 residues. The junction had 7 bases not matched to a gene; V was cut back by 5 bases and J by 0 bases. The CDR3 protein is CASSRLAGIAKNIQYF. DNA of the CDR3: TGTGCCAGCAGCCGATTAGCGGGTATAGCCAAAAACATTCAGTACTTC.

CDR3 in amino acids: CASSKGQGKGYGYTF. CDR3 nucleotide sequence: TGTGCCAGCAGTAAAGGACAGGGCAAGGGCTATGGCTACACCTTC. The rearrangement joins TRBV25-1 to TRBJ1-2; 8 bases are a match to TRBD1. V dropped 5 bases and J dropped 4; count of bases not matched to a gene: 9. In germline, CDR1 is MGHDK, CDR2 SYGVNS. The CDR3 is made up of 15 amino acids.